The next 27 T cell receptor beta chains were all read from a single sample in a study of shared clonotypes between healthy human individuals. TCRdb keeps only in-frame clones here, not all; method: immunoSEQ multiplex PCR. The table has 2 million to 2.5 million clones, 93% seen once. Input material: naive CD4+ T cells from PBMCs. Subset indicated: CD45RA+ positively selected. These receptors came from a man between 18 and 35 years old in good health. Some clones in this sample may be carry-over from other donors' samples.

This chain links TRBV6-1 with TRBJ1-2, with TRBD1 matching over 8 bases. Germline CDR1 is MNHNS and CDR2 is SASEGT. The CDR3 covers 15 residues. V lost 1 base to trimming and J lost 8 bases; unmatched junction nucleotides: 9. CDR3 residues: CASSEGQGAERGYTF. CDR3 coding DNA: TGTGCCAGCAGTGAAGGCCAGGGGGCGGAGAGGGGCTACACCTTC.

This sequence joins TRBV30 and TRBJ2-7; D may be TRBD2 (6 bases). Trimming shortened V by 0 bases and J by 3 bases, and 18 bases separated the two germline ends. Germline loops: CDR1 GTSNPN, CDR2 SVGIG (reference sequence). The CDR3 sequence is 16 residues long. CDR3 in DNA: TGTGCCTGGAGTGTCGGGAGCGCAGGCGCTCTCTACGAGCAGTACTTC. Translated: CAWSVGSAGALYEQYF.

The chain links TRBV11-2 to TRBJ2-5, with D possibly matching TRBD2 (6 bases). This CDR3 has 15 residues. V was pared by 1 base and J by 4 bases, with 13 bases between. Germline-derived CDR1 and CDR2 are SGHAT and FQNNGV. In DNA, the CDR3 is TGTGCCAGCAGCTTAGTCGGAGGGGCGGGAGAGACCCAGTACTTC. This gives the protein CASSLVGGAGETQYF.

CDR3 sequence reads: CASSVEPTANYGYTF. CDR3 DNA: TGTGCCAGCAGCGTAGAGCCGACAGCTAACTATGGCTACACCTTC. This chain uses TRBV9 with TRBJ1-2; D may be TRBD1 (5 bases). CDR3 length: 15 amino acids. V was cut by 0 bases and J by 0 bases, with 9 bases left in between. In germline, CDR1 is SGDLS, CDR2 YYNGEE.

This chain connects TRBV2 to TRBJ2-5; D perhaps matches TRBD1 (6 bases). CDR1 is SNHLY and CDR2 is FYNNEI in the germline V gene. The CDR3 contains 14 residues. Trimming left V 5 bases short and J 2 bases short, with 12 bases between. Here the CDR3 DNA reads TGTGCCAGCAGTCCTGGACAGCGACAAGAGACCCAGTACTTC. It yields the protein CASSPGQRQETQYF.

This chain links TRBV10-3 with TRBJ2-1, with 7 bases identical to TRBD2. The CDR3 covers 14 residues. Per germline, CDR1 ENHRY and CDR2 SYGVKD. V lost 8 bases, J lost 7 bases, and 11 bases stayed unmatched. The CDR3 sequence: CAIRGVAGGNEQFF. The CDR3 DNA is TGTGCCATCCGAGGAGTAGCGGGTGGGAATGAGCAGTTCTTC.

CDR3 amino acids: CAVLPGQGVETQYF. The CDR3 DNA reads TGTGCCGTACTCCCGGGACAGGGTGTAGAGACCCAGTACTTC. The rearrangement joins TRBV6-5 to TRBJ2-5; 9 positions agree with TRBD1. The germline gives CDR1 MNHEY, CDR2 SVGAGI. The J segment lost 4 bases and the V segment lost 11 bases, leaving 11 bases of the junction unmatched. The CDR3 totals 14 residues.

This sequence joins TRBV4-1 and TRBJ2-3; D possibly corresponds to TRBD1 (5 bases). The V end lost 2 bases, the J end lost 3 bases, and 9 bases lay between the germline ends. In germline, CDR1 is MGHRA, CDR2 YSYEKL. The CDR3 has 14 residues. The CDR3 DNA follows: TGCGCCAGCAGCCAACACAGGTTGACAGATACGCAGTATTTT. The encoded protein is CASSQHRLTDTQYF.

The CDR3 DNA is TGCGCCAGCAGCTTGGCCTCGGACGGGGCTAGCACAGATACGCAGTATTTT. Amino acids: CASSLASDGASTDTQYF. The gene calls are TRBV5-1 and TRBJ2-3; D could derive from TRBD1 or TRBD2 (5 bases each). The CDR3 covers 17 residues. The germline V gene encodes CDR1 SGHRS and CDR2 YFSETQ. V was shortened by 0 bases and J by 0 bases, with 14 bases between the two germline ends.

This clone occurred a few times. In the same sample, other DNA sequences code for this CDR3. This sequence joins TRBV29-1 and TRBJ1-1; TRBD1 is a possible D gene (5 bases). Germline CDR1 is SQVTM and CDR2 is ANQGSEA. The CDR3 length is 10 residues. Here the CDR3 reads CSGGNTEAFF. The CDR3 DNA follows: TGCAGTGGGGGGAACACTGAAGCTTTCTTT.

The chain recombines TRBV7-9 with TRBJ1-4; D possibly corresponds to TRBD1 (5 bases). CDR1 is SEHNR, CDR2 FQNEAQ, per germline (reference sequence). This CDR3 contains 16 residues. V lost 6 bases, J lost 0 bases, and 14 bases lay in between. The CDR3 region is CASSKQAPATNEKLFF. In nucleotides, the CDR3 is TGTGCCAGCAGTAAACAGGCGCCTGCAACTAATGAAAAACTGTTTTTT.

The chain carries TRBV5-1 and TRBJ2-7; D uncertain. The germline V gene encodes CDR1 SGHRS and CDR2 YFSETQ. V gave up 2 bases and J gave up 3 bases, with 6 bases separating them. The CDR3 is made up of 12 amino acids. CDR3 bases: TGCGCCAGCAGCTTCAACTTCTACGAGCAGTACTTC. This sequence encodes CASSFNFYEQYF.

V usage is TRBV5-8 and J usage is TRBJ1-1; D call uncertain. The CDR3 length is 15 residues. Germline CDR1 is SGHTS and CDR2 is YDEGEE. With 2 bases removed from V and 2 bases from J, the gap between germline ends came to 13 bases. The CDR3 protein is CASSFIRGYNTEAFF. CDR3 nucleotides: TGTGCCAGCAGCTTTATCCGCGGATATAACACTGAAGCTTTCTTT.

The chain has TRBV19 and TRBJ2-2; 9 bases map to TRBD2. CDR3 size: 14 residues. Germline assignment: CDR1 LNHDA and CDR2 SQIVND (reference sequence). J gave up 4 bases and V 7 bases, and 4 bases lay outside the gene matches. The CDR3 DNA reads as TGTGCCAGTACCCTTAGCGGGAGCACCGGGGAGCTGTTTTTT. Translated: CASTLSGSTGELFF.

To note about this clone: Additional DNA sequences in this sample encode the identical CDR3. The V and J genes are TRBV9 and TRBJ2-7; 7 positions match TRBD1. V shed 0 bases and J 3 bases; nucleotides not matched to a gene: 6. Germline CDR1 is SGDLS and CDR2 is YYNGEE. This CDR3 has 15 amino acids. CDR3 sequence: CASSVGAGGNYEQYF. The CDR3 DNA reads as TGTGCCAGCAGCGTAGGGGCAGGGGGAAACTACGAGCAGTACTTC.

The gene calls are TRBV19 and TRBJ1-3; weak D call: TRBD1 (5 bases). The CDR3 length is 16 residues. The ends were cut back, 6 bases at V and 0 bases at J, with 15 bases in the middle. Germline V gives CDR1 LNHDA, CDR2 SQIVND (reference sequence). In DNA, the CDR3 is TGTGCCAGTAGGCCCCCGGGACGTAGCTCTGGAAACACCATATATTTT. Protein sequence: CASRPPGRSSGNTIYF.

The chain links TRBV28 to TRBJ2-7; 8 bases fit TRBD2. Losses at the gene ends were 4 bases for V and 6 bases for J; bases not matched to a gene: 11. The V gene's germline CDR1 is MDHEN and CDR2 SYDVKM. The CDR3 contains 15 residues. The CDR3 protein is CASSSSSGRIAEQYF. The CDR3 DNA sequence: TGTGCCAGCAGTTCCTCCAGCGGGAGAATTGCCGAGCAGTACTTC.

The J gene is TRBJ1-5, the V gene TRBV19; D remains unclear. Trimming took off 7 bases at V and 4 bases at J, with 17 bases between the two ends. From germline, CDR1 is LNHDA and CDR2 SQIVND (reference sequence). This CDR3 is 15 amino acids long. CDR3 region: CASKDDRLMNQPQHF. The CDR3 DNA follows: TGTGCCAGTAAGGATGACCGGCTGATGAATCAGCCCCAGCATTTT.

The rearrangement uses TRBV19 and TRBJ2-2; D may be TRBD1 (5 bases). Trimming pared 6 bases from V and 8 bases from J, leaving 16 bases between. The CDR3 has 14 residues. From germline, CDR1 is LNHDA and CDR2 SQIVND (reference sequence). CDR3 loop: CASSRQFAGGELFF. The DNA of the CDR3 is TGTGCCAGTAGCAGACAGTTTGCAGGGGGGGAGCTGTTTTTT. The whole variable domain, remainder taken from reference TRBV19 and TRBJ2-2, is DGGITQSPKYLFRKEGQNVTLSCEQNLNHDAMYWYRQDPGQGLRLIYYSQIVNDFQKGDIAEGYSVSREKKESFPLTVTSAQKNPTAFYLCASSRQFAGGELFFGEGSRLTVL.

The chain recombines TRBV7-6 with TRBJ1-3; D is undetermined. Germline loops: CDR1 SGHVS, CDR2 FNYEAQ. This CDR3 region has 13 residues. V lost 0 bases and J lost 3, with 3 bases in between. CDR3 sequence (DNA): TGTGCCAGCAGCTTAGCGGGTGGAAACACCATATATTTT. It codes for CASSLAGGNTIYF.

V gene TRBV28 combines with J gene TRBJ1-3, with D possibly TRBD1 on 6 matching bases. The V and J ends lost 8 bases and 1 base respectively, with 9 bases between them. Germline V gene sequence: CDR1 MDHEN, CDR2 SYDVKM. There are 13 residues in the CDR3. The CDR3 region is CASYQGSGNTIYF. As DNA, the CDR3 is TGTGCCAGCTACCAGGGGTCTGGAAACACCATATATTTT. Supplemented by reference TRBV28 and TRBJ1-3, the full variable domain reads DVKVTQSSRYLVKRTGEKVFLECVQDMDHENMFWYRQDPGLGLRLIYFSYDVKMKEKGDIPEGYSVSREKKERFSLILESASTNQTSMYLCASYQGSGNTIYFGEGSWLTVV.

This clone appeared a single time. This same CDR3 is encoded by further DNA sequences in the sample. CDR3 amino acids: CASSVGLAGANEQFF. DNA of the CDR3: TGTGCCAGCAGCGTAGGCCTAGCGGGAGCGAATGAGCAGTTCTTC. V is TRBV9 and J is TRBJ2-1; 10 nucleotides line up with TRBD2. Per the germline V gene, CDR1 is SGDLS and CDR2 is YYNGEE. The CDR3 is made up of 15 amino acids. Trimming removed 0 bases from V and 7 bases from J; junction bases left unmatched: 4. The full variable domain, rest sourced from reference TRBV9 and TRBJ2-1, is DSGVTQTPKHLITATGQRVTLRCSPRSGDLSVYWYQQSLDQGLQFLIQYYNGEERAKGNILERFSAQQFPDLHSELNLSSLELGDSALYFCASSVGLAGANEQFFGPGTRLTVL.

This chain links TRBV5-4 with TRBJ2-5, with 8 bases lining up with TRBD1. V lost 4 bases, J lost 3 bases, and 5 bases stayed unmatched. Germline lookup yields CDR1 SGHNT and CDR2 YYREEE (reference sequence). This CDR3 is built from 14 residues. CDR3 loop: CASSRDRLKETQYF. CDR3 nucleotides: TGTGCCAGCAGCCGGGACAGGTTAAAAGAGACCCAGTACTTC.

This clone has just one count. This sequence joins TRBV7-6 and TRBJ2-7; no reliable D call. The germline V and J ends were trimmed by 5 bases and 6 bases, with 14 bases remaining between them. CDR1 and CDR2 from the germline V gene are SGHVS and FNYEAQ. CDR3 length equals 13 residues. CDR3 bases: TGTGCCAGCAGCCGAAGTATTGCTTTCGAGCAGTACTTC. Translating it yields CASSRSIAFEQYF. Drawing the rest from reference TRBV7-6 and TRBJ2-7, the complete variable domain is GAGVSQSPRYKVTKRGQDVALRCDPISGHVSLYWYRQALGQGPEFLTYFNYEAQQDKSGLPNDRFSAERPEGSISTLTIQRTEQRDSAMYRCASSRSIAFEQYFGPGTRLTVT.

The chain recombines TRBV29-1 with TRBJ2-2, with D unresolved. CDR3 size: 15 residues. The V gene lost 8 bases and the J gene lost 4 bases, with 20 bases spanning the gap. Per germline, CDR1 SQVTM and CDR2 ANQGSEA. CDR3 in amino acids: CSPDLVPRFTGELFF. CDR3 sequence (DNA): TGCAGCCCCGATCTGGTCCCTCGCTTCACCGGGGAGCTGTTTTTT.

This rearrangement joins TRBV6-4 to TRBJ2-6; no reliable D call. With 3 bases removed from V and 1 base from J, the gap between germline ends came to 1 base. CDR1 and CDR2 (germline): MRHNA, SNTAGT. This CDR3 comprises 13 residues. CDR3 in amino acids: CASSESGANVLTF. The CDR3 bases are TGTGCCAGCAGTGAGTCTGGGGCCAACGTCCTGACTTTC.

CDR3 protein: CASSADLAGVNTQYF. CDR3 nucleotide sequence: TGTGCCAGCAGCGCCGACCTAGCGGGAGTTAATACGCAGTATTTT. The rearrangement links TRBV9 to TRBJ2-3; 10 bases line up with TRBD2. The ends lost 3 bases at V and 7 bases at J; junction bases unmatched: 8. The CDR3 totals 15 residues. Germline loops: CDR1 SGDLS, CDR2 YYNGEE.